This T cell receptor beta chain was sequenced in a study of blood T cell repertoires in COVID-19. Assay used: immunoSEQ multiplex PCR; TCRdb lists only in-frame clones, some missing. This table has about 140,000 clones, around four fifths appearing once. Cohort assignment relied on participant-reported clinical history. Between the trimmed V and J ends, which lost 1 base and 6 bases, there was a span of 5 bases. Germline CDR1 reads SGHRS; CDR2 reads YFSETQ. This CDR3 has 12 amino acids. The rearrangement uses TRBV5-1 and TRBJ2-1; unclear D gene. This sequence was found in a woman between 45 and 65 years old who had recovered from COVID-19. What was sequenced was PBMCs or T cells enriched from blood (not recorded which). In DNA form, the CDR3 reads TGCGCCAGCAGCTTGCCTAGCAATGAGCAGTTCTTC. Translation gives CASSLPSNEQFF.